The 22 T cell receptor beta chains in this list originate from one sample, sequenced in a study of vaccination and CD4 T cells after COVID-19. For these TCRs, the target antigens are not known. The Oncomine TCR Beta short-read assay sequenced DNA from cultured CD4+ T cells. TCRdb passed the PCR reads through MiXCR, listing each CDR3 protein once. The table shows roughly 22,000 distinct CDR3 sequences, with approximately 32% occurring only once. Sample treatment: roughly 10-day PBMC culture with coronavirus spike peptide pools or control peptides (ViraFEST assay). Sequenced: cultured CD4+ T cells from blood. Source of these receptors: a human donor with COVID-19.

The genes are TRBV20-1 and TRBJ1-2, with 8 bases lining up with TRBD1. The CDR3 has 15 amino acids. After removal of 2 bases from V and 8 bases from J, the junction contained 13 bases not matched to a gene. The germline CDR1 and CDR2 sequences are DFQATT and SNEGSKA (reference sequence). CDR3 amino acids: CSARHSGGAREGYTF. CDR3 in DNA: TGCAGTGCTAGACACTCAGGGGGCGCTCGGGAGGGCTACACCTTC.

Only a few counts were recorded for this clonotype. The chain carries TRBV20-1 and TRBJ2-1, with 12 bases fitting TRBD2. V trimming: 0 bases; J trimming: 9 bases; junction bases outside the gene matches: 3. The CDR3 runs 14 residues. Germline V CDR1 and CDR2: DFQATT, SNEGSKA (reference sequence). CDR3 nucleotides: TGCAGTGCTAGAGAAACTAGCGGGGGGTTTGAGCAGTTCTTC. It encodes CSARETSGGFEQFF.

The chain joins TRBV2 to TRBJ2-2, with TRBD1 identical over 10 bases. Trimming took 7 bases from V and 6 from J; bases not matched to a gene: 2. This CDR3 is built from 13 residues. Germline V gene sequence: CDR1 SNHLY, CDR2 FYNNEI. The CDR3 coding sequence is TGTGCCAGCACCGGGACAGGGGCCGGGGAGCTGTTTTTT. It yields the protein CASTGTGAGELFF.

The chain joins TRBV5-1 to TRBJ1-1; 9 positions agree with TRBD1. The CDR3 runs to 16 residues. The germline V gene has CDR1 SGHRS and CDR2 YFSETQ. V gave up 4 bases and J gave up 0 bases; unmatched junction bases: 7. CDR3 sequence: CASSTGQGLMNTEAFF. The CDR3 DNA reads TGCGCCAGCAGCACCGGACAGGGGCTAATGAACACTGAAGCTTTCTTT.

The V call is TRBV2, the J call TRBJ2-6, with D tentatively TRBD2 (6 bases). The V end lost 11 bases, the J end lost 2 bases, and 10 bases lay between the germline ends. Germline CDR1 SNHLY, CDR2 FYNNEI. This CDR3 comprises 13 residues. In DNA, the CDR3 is TGTGCCGGTCGCGGGACTGGGGCCAACGTCCTGACTTTC. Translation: CAGRGTGANVLTF.

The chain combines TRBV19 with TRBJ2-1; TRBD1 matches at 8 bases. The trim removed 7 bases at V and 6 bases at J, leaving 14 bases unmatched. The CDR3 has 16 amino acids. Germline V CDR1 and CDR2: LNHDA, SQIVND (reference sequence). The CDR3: CASTMRSGQAFNEQFF. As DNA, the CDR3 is TGTGCCAGTACCATGAGGTCGGGACAGGCGTTCAATGAGCAGTTCTTC.

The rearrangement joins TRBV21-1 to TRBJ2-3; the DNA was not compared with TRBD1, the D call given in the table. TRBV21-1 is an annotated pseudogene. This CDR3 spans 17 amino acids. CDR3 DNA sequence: TGTGCCAGCAGCAAAGTCTCCGTCAGGGGAGCGGAAGATACGCAGTATTTT. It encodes CASSKVSVRGAEDTQYF.

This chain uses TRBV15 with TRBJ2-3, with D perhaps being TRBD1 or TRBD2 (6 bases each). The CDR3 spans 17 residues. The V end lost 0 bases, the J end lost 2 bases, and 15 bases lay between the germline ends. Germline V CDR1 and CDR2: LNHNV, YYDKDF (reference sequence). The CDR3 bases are TGTGCCACCAGCAGAGATTTGGTGGGGGGCGCCACAGATACGCAGTATTTT. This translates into CATSRDLVGGATDTQYF.

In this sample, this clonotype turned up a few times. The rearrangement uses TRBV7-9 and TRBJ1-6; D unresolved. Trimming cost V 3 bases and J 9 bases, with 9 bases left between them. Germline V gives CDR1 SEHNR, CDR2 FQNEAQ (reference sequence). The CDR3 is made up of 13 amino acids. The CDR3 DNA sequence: TGTGCCAGCAGCTTTGGCCCGGGTTCACCCCTCCACTTT. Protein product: CASSFGPGSPLHF.

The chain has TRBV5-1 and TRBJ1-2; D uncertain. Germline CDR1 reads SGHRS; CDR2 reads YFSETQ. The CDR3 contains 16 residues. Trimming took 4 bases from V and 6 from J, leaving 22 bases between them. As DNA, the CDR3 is TGCGCCAGCAGCCCCCAGGAGTCTGGCAGGATAGATGGCTACACCTTC. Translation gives CASSPQESGRIDGYTF. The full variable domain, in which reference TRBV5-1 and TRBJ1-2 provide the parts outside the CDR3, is KAGVTQTPRYLIKTRGQQVTLSCSPISGHRSVSWYQQTPGQGLQFLFEYFSETQRNKGNFPGRFSGRQFSNSRSEMNVSTLELGDSALYLCASSPQESGRIDGYTFGSGTRLTVV.

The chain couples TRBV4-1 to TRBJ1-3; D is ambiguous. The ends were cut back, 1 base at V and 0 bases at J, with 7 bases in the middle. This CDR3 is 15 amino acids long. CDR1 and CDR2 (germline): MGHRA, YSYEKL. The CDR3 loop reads CASSQAGFSGNTIYF. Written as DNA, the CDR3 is TGCGCCAGCAGCCAAGCTGGTTTCTCTGGAAACACCATATATTTT.

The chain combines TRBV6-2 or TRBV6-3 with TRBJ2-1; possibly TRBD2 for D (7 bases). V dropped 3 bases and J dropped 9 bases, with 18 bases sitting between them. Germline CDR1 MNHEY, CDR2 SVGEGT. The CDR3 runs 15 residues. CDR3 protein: CASSYLRGLIGEQFF. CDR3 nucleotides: TGTGCCAGCAGTTATTTGCGGGGGCTCATAGGTGAGCAGTTCTTC.

CDR3 nucleotide sequence: TGTGCCAGCAGTCCCCGTTCGGGACAGGGAAGGTACGAGCAGTACTTC. This translates into CASSPRSGQGRYEQYF. The chain carries TRBV6-2 or TRBV6-3 and TRBJ2-7, with TRBD1 matching over 9 bases. The CDR3 consists of 16 residues. Germline V gene sequence: CDR1 MNHEY, CDR2 SVGEGT. Trimming took 5 bases from V and 4 from J; bases not matched to a gene: 12.

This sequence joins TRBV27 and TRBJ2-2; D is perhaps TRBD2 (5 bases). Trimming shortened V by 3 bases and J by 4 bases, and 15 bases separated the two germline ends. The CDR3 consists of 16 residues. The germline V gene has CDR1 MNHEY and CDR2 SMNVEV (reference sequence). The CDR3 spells CASSFHLEAVTGELFF. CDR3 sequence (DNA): TGTGCCAGCAGTTTTCACCTGGAGGCGGTCACCGGGGAGCTGTTTTTT.

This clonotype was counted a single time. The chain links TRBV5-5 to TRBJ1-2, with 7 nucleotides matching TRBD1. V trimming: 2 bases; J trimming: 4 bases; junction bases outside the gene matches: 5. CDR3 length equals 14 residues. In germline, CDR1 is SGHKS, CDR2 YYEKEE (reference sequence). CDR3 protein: CASSLGRGSYGYTF. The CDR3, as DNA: TGTGCCAGCAGCTTAGGCAGGGGGAGCTATGGCTACACCTTC.

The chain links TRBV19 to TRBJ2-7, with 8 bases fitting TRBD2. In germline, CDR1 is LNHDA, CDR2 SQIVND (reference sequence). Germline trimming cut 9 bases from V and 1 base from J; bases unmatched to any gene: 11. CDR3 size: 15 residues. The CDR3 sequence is CASRKAGEASYEQYF. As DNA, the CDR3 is TGTGCCAGCCGTAAAGCGGGGGAGGCTTCCTACGAGCAGTACTTC.

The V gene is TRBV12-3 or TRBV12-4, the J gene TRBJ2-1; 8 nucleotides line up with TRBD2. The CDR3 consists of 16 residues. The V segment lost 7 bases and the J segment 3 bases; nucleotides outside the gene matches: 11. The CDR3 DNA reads TGTGCCAGCACCAAAGGCGGGGGGCATATCTACAATGAGCAGTTCTTC. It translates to CASTKGGGHIYNEQFF.

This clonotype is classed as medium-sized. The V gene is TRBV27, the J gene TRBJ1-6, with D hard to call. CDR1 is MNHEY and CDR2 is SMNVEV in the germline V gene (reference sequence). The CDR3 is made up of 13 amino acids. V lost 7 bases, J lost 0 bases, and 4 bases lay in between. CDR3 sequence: CASTFSYNSPLHF. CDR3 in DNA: TGTGCCAGCACCTTCTCCTATAATTCACCCCTCCACTTT.

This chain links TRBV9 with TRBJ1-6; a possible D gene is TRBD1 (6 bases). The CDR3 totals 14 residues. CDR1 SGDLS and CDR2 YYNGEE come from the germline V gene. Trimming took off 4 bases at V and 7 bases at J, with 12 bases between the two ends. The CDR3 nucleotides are TGTGCCAGCAGCTCACGACAGGTGAATTCACCCCTCCACTTT. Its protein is CASSSRQVNSPLHF.

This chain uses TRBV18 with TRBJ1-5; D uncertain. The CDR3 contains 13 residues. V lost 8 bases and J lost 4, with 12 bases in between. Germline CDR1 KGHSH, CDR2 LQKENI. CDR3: CASREGLNQPQHF. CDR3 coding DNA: TGTGCCAGCCGCGAGGGCCTTAATCAGCCCCAGCATTTT.

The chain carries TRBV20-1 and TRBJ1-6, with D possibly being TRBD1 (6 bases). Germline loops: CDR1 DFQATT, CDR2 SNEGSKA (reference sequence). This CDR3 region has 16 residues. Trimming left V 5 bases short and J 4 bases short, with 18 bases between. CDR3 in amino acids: CSAPPGQLLYNSPLHF. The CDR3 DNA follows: TGCAGTGCTCCACCGGGACAACTTCTTTATAATTCACCCCTCCACTTT.

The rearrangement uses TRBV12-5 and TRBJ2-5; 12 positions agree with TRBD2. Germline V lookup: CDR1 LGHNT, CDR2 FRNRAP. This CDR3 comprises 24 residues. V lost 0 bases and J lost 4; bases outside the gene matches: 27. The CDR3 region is CASGLVERPVFDRLPGLAGETQYF. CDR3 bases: TGTGCTAGTGGTTTGGTAGAGAGGCCGGTTTTCGACAGGCTACCGGGACTAGCGGGAGAGACCCAGTACTTC.